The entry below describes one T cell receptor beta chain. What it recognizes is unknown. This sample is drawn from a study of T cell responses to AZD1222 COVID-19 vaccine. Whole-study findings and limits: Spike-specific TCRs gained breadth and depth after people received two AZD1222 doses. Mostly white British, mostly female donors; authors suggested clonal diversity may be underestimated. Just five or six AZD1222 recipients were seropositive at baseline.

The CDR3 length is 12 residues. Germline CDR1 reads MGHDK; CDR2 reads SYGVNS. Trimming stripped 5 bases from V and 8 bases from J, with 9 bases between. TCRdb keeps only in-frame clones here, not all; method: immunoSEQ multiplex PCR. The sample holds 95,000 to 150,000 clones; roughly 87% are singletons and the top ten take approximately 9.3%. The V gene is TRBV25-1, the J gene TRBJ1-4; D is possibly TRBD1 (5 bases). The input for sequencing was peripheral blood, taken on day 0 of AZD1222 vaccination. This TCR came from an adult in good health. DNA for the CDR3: TGTGCCAGCAGTACCCACAGGGAAAAACTGTTTTTT. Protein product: CASSTHREKLFF.